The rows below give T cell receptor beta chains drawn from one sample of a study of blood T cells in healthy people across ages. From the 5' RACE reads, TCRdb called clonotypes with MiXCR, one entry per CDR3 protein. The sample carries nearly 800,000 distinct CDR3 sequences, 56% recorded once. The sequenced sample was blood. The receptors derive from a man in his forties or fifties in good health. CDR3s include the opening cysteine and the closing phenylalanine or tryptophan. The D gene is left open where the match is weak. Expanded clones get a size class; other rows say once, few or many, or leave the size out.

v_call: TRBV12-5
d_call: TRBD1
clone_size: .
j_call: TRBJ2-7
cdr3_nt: TGTGCTAGTGGTGGGGACAGGGACTACGAGCAGTACTTC
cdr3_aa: CASGGDRDYEQYF

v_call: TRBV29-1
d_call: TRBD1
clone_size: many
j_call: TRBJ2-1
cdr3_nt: TGCAGCGTTAAAGGGGGCAGCTCCTACAATGAGCAGTTCTTC
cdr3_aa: CSVKGGSSYNEQFF

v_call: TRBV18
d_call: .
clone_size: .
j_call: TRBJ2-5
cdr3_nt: TGTGCCAGCTCACCATATCCAGACGAAGAGACCCAGTACTTC
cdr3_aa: CASSPYPDEETQYF

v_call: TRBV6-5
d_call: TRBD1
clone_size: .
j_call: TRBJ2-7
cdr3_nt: TGTGCCGGCAGTTACACAGGGGTTACACCCTACGAGCAGTACTTC
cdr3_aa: CAGSYTGVTPYEQYF

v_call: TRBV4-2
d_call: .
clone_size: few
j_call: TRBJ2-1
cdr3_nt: TGTGCCAGACTACCAAAAATTTTGTGGGGGAACCCGGATTACAATGAGCAGTTCTTC
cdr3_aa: CARLPKILWGNPDYNEQFF

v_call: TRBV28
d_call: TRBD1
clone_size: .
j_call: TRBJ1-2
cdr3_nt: TGTGCCAGCATAGGGGGCTCCTTTAACTATGGCTACACCTTC
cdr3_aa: CASIGGSFNYGYTF

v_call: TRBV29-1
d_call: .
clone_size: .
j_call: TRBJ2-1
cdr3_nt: TGCAGCGCCCCGTCGGGGAGCAGCTCCTACAATGAGCAGTTCTTC
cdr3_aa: CSAPSGSSSYNEQFF

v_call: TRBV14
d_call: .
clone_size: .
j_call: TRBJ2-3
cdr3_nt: TGTGCCAGCAGCGCCAGACTCCCTAGCACAGATACGCAGTATTTT
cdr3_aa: CASSARLPSTDTQYF

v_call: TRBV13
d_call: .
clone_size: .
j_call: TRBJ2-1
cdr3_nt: TGTGCCAGCAGCCTACTTGCGTTGAGCTCCTACAATGAGCAGTTCTTC
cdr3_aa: CASSLLALSSYNEQFF

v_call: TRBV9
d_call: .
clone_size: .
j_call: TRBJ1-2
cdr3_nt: TGTGCCAGCAGCGTAGTCGAGGGCAATGGCTACACCTTC
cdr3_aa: CASSVVEGNGYTF

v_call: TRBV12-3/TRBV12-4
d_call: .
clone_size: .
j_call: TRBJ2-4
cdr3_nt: TGTGCCAGCAAAGCGGTATCTACGGGTGGGGAGCAGTACTTC
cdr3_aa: CASKAVSTGGEQYF

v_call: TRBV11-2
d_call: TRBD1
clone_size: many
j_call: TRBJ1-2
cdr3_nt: TGTGCCAGCAGCCCCCAAAGGGGACAGTCCTATGGCTACACCTTC
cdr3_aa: CASSPQRGQSYGYTF

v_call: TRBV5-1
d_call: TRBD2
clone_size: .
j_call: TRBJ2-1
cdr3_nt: TGCGCCAGCAGCGCTCATAGCGGGAGTTCTCGCAATGAGCAGTTCTTC
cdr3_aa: CASSAHSGSSRNEQFF

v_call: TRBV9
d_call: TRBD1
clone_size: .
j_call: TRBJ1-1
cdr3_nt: TGTGCCAGCGCAGCCGACAGGGTCACTGAAGCTTTCTTT
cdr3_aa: CASAADRVTEAFF

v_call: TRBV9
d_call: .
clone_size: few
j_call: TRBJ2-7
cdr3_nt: TGTGCCAGCAGCCCAGTCACGGGACGCAACTACGAGCAGTACTTC
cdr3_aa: CASSPVTGRNYEQYF

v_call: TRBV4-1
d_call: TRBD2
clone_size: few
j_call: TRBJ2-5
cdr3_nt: TGCGCCAGCAGCCAAGATCTGGCGGGAGGGCTGAAGACCCAGTACTTC
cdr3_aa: CASSQDLAGGLKTQYF

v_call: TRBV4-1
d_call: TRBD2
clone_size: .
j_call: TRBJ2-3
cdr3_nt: TGCGCCAGCAGCCAAGGGACTAGCGGTTTACCAGATACGCAGTATTTT
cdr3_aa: CASSQGTSGLPDTQYF

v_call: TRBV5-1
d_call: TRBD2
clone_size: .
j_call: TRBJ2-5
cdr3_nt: TGCGCCAGCACCCCCGGGAGGAGAGAGACCCAGTACTTC
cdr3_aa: CASTPGRRETQYF

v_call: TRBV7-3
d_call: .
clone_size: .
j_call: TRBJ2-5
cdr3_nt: TGTGCCAGCGGTGTTCACCGGGAGACCCAGTACTTC
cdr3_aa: CASGVHRETQYF

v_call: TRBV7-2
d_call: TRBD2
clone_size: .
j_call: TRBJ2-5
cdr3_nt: TGTGCCAGCAGCTTTAGCGGGGTAGTCGAGACCCAGTACTTC
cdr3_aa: CASSFSGVVETQYF

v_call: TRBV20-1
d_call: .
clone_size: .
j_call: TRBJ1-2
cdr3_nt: TGCAGTGCTAGAGGGGACCGTGGCTACACCTTC
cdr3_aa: CSARGDRGYTF

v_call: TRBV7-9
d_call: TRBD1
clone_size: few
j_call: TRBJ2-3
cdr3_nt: TGTGCCAGCAGCTTGAGTGCCGGGACAGGGTTTTTATTGGATACGCAGTATTTT
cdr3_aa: CASSLSAGTGFLLDTQYF

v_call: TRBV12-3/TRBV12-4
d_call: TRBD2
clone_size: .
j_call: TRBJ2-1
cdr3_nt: TGTGCCAGCAGCCCTTGGGAACGGGAGGGGACCAATGAGCAGTTCTTC
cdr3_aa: CASSPWEREGTNEQFF

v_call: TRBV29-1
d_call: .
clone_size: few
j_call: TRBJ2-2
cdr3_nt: TGCAGCGCGACAGCGAACACCGGGGAGCTGTTTTTT
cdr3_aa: CSATANTGELFF

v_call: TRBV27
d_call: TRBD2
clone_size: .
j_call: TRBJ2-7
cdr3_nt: TGTGCCAGCAGCCCCCGGACTAGCGGGTCCTCCGAGCAGTACTTC
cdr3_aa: CASSPRTSGSSEQYF

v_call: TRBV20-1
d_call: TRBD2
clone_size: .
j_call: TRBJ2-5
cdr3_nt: TGCAGTGCCACCCAGACTAGCGGGGGAAATGAGCAGTACTTC
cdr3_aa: CSATQTSGGNEQYF

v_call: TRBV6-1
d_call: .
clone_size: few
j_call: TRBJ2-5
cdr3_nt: TGTGCCAGCAGGGGGTTTAGATCCCAAGAGACCCAGTACTTC
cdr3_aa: CASRGFRSQETQYF

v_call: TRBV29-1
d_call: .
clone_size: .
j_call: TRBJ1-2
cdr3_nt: TGCAGCGTTCCTTTACAGGGCCTTGGGTATGGCTACACCTTC
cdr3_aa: CSVPLQGLGYGYTF

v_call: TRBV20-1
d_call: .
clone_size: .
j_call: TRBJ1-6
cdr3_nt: TGTAGTGCTAGCCCTGGAGGAAACTCCTATAATTCACCCCTCCACTTT
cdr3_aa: CSASPGGNSYNSPLHF

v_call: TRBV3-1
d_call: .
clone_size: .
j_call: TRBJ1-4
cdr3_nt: TGTGCCAGCAGCGGGGGGACGGACTCAACTAATGAAAAACTGTTTTTT
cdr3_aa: CASSGGTDSTNEKLFF

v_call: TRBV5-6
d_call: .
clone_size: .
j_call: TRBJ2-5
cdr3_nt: TGTGCCAGCAGCTTGAAAGGGTGGGAACGGAAGGAGACCCAGTACTTC
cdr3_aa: CASSLKGWERKETQYF

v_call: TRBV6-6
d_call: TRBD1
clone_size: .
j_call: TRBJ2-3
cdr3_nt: TGTGCCAGCAGCGGCGGGACAGGGGGAATGTTGGATACGCAGTATTTT
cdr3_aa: CASSGGTGGMLDTQYF

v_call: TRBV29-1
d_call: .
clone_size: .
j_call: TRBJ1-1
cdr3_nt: TGCAGCGCCCACGTGGGGTCCACTGAAGCTTTCTTT
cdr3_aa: CSAHVGSTEAFF

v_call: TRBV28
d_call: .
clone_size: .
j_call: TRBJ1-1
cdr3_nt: TGTGCCAGCAGTTTCCACACTGAAGCTTTCTTT
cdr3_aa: CASSFHTEAFF

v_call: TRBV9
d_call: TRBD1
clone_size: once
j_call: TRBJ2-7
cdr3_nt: TGTGCCAGCAGCGAACCGACAGGGGGCCGTTACAATGAGCAGTACTTC
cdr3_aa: CASSEPTGGRYNEQYF

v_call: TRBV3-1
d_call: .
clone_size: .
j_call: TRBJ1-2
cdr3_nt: TGTGCCAGCAGCCCCTACGCCGGCAGCAACTATGGCTACACCTTC
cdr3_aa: CASSPYAGSNYGYTF

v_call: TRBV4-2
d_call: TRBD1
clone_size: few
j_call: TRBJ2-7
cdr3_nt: TGTGCCAGCAGCCAAGCATACAGGGGGCAACAGTACGAGCAGTACTTC
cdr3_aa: CASSQAYRGQQYEQYF

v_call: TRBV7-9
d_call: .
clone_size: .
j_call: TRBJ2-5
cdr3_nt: TGTGCCAGCAGGTTGGCACGGCTAGAGACCCAGTACTTC
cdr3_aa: CASRLARLETQYF

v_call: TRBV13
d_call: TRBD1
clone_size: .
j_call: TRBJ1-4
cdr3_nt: TGTGCCAGCAGCTTAGCAGGGGGGGCTGAAAAACTGTTTTTT
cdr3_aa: CASSLAGGAEKLFF

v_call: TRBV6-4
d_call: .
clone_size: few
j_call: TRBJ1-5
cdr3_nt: TGTGCCAGCAGTGAGTCGGCCGGAGCAAGTCAGCCCCAGCATTTT
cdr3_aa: CASSESAGASQPQHF

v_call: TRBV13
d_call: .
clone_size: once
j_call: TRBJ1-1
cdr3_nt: TGTGCCTGCAGCAGTATGAACACTGAAGCTTTCTTT
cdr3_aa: CACSSMNTEAFF

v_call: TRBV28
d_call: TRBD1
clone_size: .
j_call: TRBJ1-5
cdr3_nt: TGTGCCAGCAGTTTACGGGCAGGGGGCGGGAATCAGCCCCAGCATTTT
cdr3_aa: CASSLRAGGGNQPQHF

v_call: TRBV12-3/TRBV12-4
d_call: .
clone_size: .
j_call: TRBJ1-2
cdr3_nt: TGTGCCAGCAGTCTCGGGAATCAAGGAGGCTACACCTTC
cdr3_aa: CASSLGNQGGYTF

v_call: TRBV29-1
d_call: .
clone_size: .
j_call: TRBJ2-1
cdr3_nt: TGCAGCGTTGTGGGGGCGGGGTATGAGCAGTTCTTC
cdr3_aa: CSVVGAGYEQFF

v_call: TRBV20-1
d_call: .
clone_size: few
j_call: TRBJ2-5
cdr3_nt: TGCAGTGCTAGAGATCTCAGGAAAATTGGGGCTTTAGGAGAGACCCAGTACTTC
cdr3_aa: CSARDLRKIGALGETQYF

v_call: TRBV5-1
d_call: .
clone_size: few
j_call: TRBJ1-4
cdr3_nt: TGCGCCAGCAGCTTGGAAATGGTAAATGAAAAACTGTTTTTT
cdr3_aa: CASSLEMVNEKLFF

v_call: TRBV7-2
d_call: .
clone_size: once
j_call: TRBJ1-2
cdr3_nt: TGTGCCAGCAGCTTAAGTAATTCCCAGGACGGCTACACCTTC
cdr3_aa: CASSLSNSQDGYTF

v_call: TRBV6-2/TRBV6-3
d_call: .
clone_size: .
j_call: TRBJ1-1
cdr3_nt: TGTGCCAGCAGGAAAGCAGGTGCGAACACTGAAGCTTTCTTT
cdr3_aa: CASRKAGANTEAFF

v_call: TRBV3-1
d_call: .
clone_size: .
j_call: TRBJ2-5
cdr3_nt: TGTGCCAGCAACCCTCCGGGGCTGAAGACCCAGTACTTC
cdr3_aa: CASNPPGLKTQYF

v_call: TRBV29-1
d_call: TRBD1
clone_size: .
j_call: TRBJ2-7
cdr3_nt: TGCAGCGTTGAAGTGCGTGGACAGGGGGACGAGCAGTACTTC
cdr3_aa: CSVEVRGQGDEQYF

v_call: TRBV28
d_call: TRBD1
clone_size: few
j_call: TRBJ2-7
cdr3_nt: TGTGCCAGCAGTTTCGGACAGGGGGCGAGGAATGAGCAGTACTTC
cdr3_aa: CASSFGQGARNEQYF

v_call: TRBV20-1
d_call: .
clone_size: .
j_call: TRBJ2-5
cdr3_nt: TGCAGTGCGAGAGGCAGCCTCCAAGAGACCCAGTACTTC
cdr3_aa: CSARGSLQETQYF

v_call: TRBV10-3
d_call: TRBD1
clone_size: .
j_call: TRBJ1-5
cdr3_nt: TGTGCCATCAGTGGAGAAGGAAGCAGGGGGAACAATCAGCCCCAGCATTTT
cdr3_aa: CAISGEGSRGNNQPQHF

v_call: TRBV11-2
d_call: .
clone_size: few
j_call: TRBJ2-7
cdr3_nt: TGTGCCAGCAGCTTAGGACGACAGCCTTACGAGCAGTACTTC
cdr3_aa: CASSLGRQPYEQYF

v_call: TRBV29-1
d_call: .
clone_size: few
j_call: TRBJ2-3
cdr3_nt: TGCAGCGTTGAGGGGCAGTCCACAGATACGCAGTATTTT
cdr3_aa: CSVEGQSTDTQYF

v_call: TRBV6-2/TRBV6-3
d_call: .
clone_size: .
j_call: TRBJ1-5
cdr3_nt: TGTGCCAGCAGTTATGCGAGTTACAGCAATCAGCCCCAGCATTTT
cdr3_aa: CASSYASYSNQPQHF

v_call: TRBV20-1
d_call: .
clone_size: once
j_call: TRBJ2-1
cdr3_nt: TGCAGTGCTAGAAGACCGGGACAATACAATGAGCAGTTCTTC
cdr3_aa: CSARRPGQYNEQFF

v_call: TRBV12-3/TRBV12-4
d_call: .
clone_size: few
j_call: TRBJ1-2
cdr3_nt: TGTGCCAGCGGCCGGGACCGACGCTATGGCTACACCTTC
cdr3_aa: CASGRDRRYGYTF

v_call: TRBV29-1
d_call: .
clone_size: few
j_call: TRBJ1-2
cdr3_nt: TGCAGCGTGTCACAGGGCGGTGGCTACACCTTC
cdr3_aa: CSVSQGGGYTF

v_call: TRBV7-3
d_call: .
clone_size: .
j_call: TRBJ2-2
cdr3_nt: TGTGCCAGCAGCTTATTTCCTGGTCCCACCGGGGAGCTGTTTTTT
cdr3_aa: CASSLFPGPTGELFF